A single sample is the source of the 10 T cell receptor beta chains below, sequenced in a study of T cells in localized non-small cell lung cancer. TCRdb's copy holds only in-frame clones and misses some; the assay was immunoSEQ multiplex PCR. Here the sample spans approximately 28,000 clones, 80% to 90% being singletons. Sequenced material: peripheral blood, taken before any cancer treatment. Source of these receptors: a female donor of 60 years or more with stage II squamous cell lung carcinoma.

The chain carries TRBV5-6 and TRBJ2-7, with a possible D match to TRBD2 (7 bases). The V gene lost 7 bases and the J gene lost 0 bases, with 17 bases spanning the gap. CDR1 is SGHDT, CDR2 YYEEEE, per germline. The CDR3 covers 15 residues. CDR3 nucleotide sequence: TGTGCCAGCCGGGTGGGGGGGCTCAACTCCTACGAGCAGTACTTC. Protein product: CASRVGGLNSYEQYF.

The chain carries TRBV10-3 and TRBJ1-4, with TRBD1 matching 9 bases. V trimming: 7 bases; J trimming: 8 bases; junction bases outside the gene matches: 8. Germline V gives CDR1 ENHRY, CDR2 SYGVKD. The CDR3 loop spans 14 amino acids. The CDR3 loop reads CAINPGQGDEKLFF. The DNA for the CDR3 is TGTGCCATCAATCCGGGACAGGGAGACGAAAAACTGTTTTTT.

This chain uses TRBV10-3 with TRBJ2-2, with D uncertain. The CDR3 runs 12 residues. The germline CDR1 and CDR2 sequences are ENHRY and SYGVKD. V lost 7 bases and J 6 bases, leaving 9 bases between the germline ends. The CDR3 nucleotides are TGTGCCATCAATGGGGTACCCGGGGAGCTGTTTTTT. It yields the protein CAINGVPGELFF.

This sequence joins TRBV28 and TRBJ1-3; possibly TRBD1 for D (5 bases). CDR1 is MDHEN and CDR2 is SYDVKM in the germline V gene. The CDR3 is made up of 15 amino acids. Trimming removed 1 base at V and 2 bases at J, with 9 bases between. The CDR3 coding sequence is TGTGCCAGCAGTTTATTCGGGGGAGCTGGAAACACCATATATTTT. This sequence encodes CASSLFGGAGNTIYF.

The chain links TRBV28 to TRBJ2-6; 7 bases align to TRBD1. Germline CDR1 and CDR2: MDHEN and SYDVKM. The J segment lost 2 bases and the V segment lost 3 bases, leaving 4 bases of the junction unmatched. This CDR3 has 16 residues. The CDR3 nucleotides are TGTGCCAGCAGTTTGGGGACAGCCCCTGGGGCCAACGTCCTGACTTTC. It translates to CASSLGTAPGANVLTF. The full variable domain, in which reference TRBV28 and TRBJ2-6 provide the parts outside the CDR3, is DVKVTQSSRYLVKRTGEKVFLECVQDMDHENMFWYRQDPGLGLRLIYFSYDVKMKEKGDIPEGYSVSREKKERFSLILESASTNQTSMYLCASSLGTAPGANVLTFGAGSRLTVL.

The CDR3 reads CASSLDQGQGYEQYF. The CDR3, as DNA: TGCGCCAGCAGCTTGGATCAGGGGCAGGGCTACGAGCAGTACTTC. The chain carries TRBV5-1 and TRBJ2-7; a possible D gene is TRBD1 (6 bases). Germline-derived CDR1 and CDR2 are SGHRS and YFSETQ. V was shortened by 0 bases and J by 3 bases, with 13 bases between the two germline ends. The CDR3 runs 15 residues.

The V and J genes are TRBV6-4 and TRBJ1-1; no clear D gene. Between the trimmed V and J ends, which lost 0 bases and 6 bases, there was a span of 8 bases. The CDR3 spans 13 residues. Germline CDR1 reads MRHNA; CDR2 reads SNTAGT. CDR3 amino acids: CASSDSTVPEAFF. As DNA, the CDR3 is TGTGCCAGCAGTGACTCGACTGTCCCTGAAGCTTTCTTT.

CDR3 sequence reads: CASSPGRERTDTQYF. As DNA, the CDR3 is TGTGCCAGCAGTCCGGGGCGGGAGCGGACAGATACGCAGTATTTT. The V gene is TRBV6-1, the J gene TRBJ2-3, with 7 bases aligning to TRBD2. Germline trimming cut 5 bases from V and 3 bases from J; bases unmatched to any gene: 8. CDR1 and CDR2 from the germline V gene are MNHNS and SASEGT. This CDR3 has 15 amino acids.

J is TRBJ2-7 and V is TRBV11-2; unclear D gene. Looked up from germline, CDR1 is SGHAT and CDR2 is FQNNGV. CDR3 size: 11 residues. The ends were cut back, 6 bases at V and 1 base at J, with 4 bases in the middle. CDR3 region: CASSKSYEQYF. CDR3 sequence (DNA): TGTGCCAGCAGTAAATCCTACGAGCAGTACTTC.

DNA of the CDR3: TGTGCCAGCTCACCCTTTTCACCTTTGGGGGGGGAGGGAGATACGCAGTATTTT. Protein: CASSPFSPLGGEGDTQYF. J is TRBJ2-3 and V is TRBV18, with 7 bases lining up with TRBD2. The germline V gene encodes CDR1 KGHSH and CDR2 LQKENI. The CDR3 extends over 18 amino acids. The V segment lost 3 bases and the J segment 5 bases; nucleotides outside the gene matches: 17.